The 6 T cell receptor beta chains reported below all come from one sample, sequenced in a study of monozygotic twins with inflammatory bowel disease. TCRdb reprocessed the 5' RACE reads, with one entry per CDR3 protein and no DNA. This sample contains some 150,000 distinct CDR3 sequences. The sequencing sample was made of blood. The receptors stem from a human donor with ulcerative colitis or Crohn's disease, or a healthy co-twin of an affected twin (not recorded which).

The J gene is TRBJ1-2, the V gene TRBV6-2 or TRBV6-3; TCRdb reports TRBD1, a call that lacks DNA to check it against. Looked up from germline, CDR1 is MNHEY and CDR2 is SVGEGT. This CDR3 has 16 residues. CDR3 protein: CASNRLRDRGNYGYTF.

This rearrangement joins TRBV4-1 to TRBJ2-3; TCRdb's assignment of TRBD1 cannot be checked, as there is no DNA. The CDR3 runs to 15 residues. Germline CDR1 is MGHRA and CDR2 is YSYEKL. The chain's CDR3 is CASSQEGDRTDTQYF.

CDR3 sequence: CASSHGTSGYEQYF. The V call is TRBV5-1, the J call TRBJ2-7; TCRdb's D gene call, TRBD2, goes unchecked for lack of DNA. Germline loops: CDR1 SGHRS, CDR2 YFSETQ. This CDR3 comprises 14 residues.

The gene calls are TRBV5-1 and TRBJ1-1; with no DNA, the TCRdb D assignment of TRBD1 cannot be verified. Germline CDR1 reads SGHRS; CDR2 reads YFSETQ. This CDR3 is 16 amino acids long. CDR3 region: CASRPLQAPENTEAFF.

V usage is TRBV9 and J usage is TRBJ1-1. Germline CDR1 SGDLS, CDR2 YYNGEE. The CDR3 sequence is 14 residues long. The CDR3 region is CASSAGGMNTEAFF.

The J gene is TRBJ2-7, the V gene TRBV7-9; TCRdb gives TRBD1 as the D gene, but with no DNA this cannot be confirmed. The CDR3 consists of 17 residues. Germline V gives CDR1 SEHNR, CDR2 FQNEAQ (reference sequence). The CDR3 sequence is CASSPGAEGMGSYEQYF.